This TCR beta chain was identified in a study of regulatory T cells in long-lasting Graves disease. This clonotype has more than one count but fewer than ten. No antigen is known for it. Libraries of TCR beta came from iRepertoire HTBI primers plus Arm-PCR of CDR3 regions. TCRdb fed the multiplex PCR reads into MiXCR, producing one record per CDR3 protein. The table lists 550,000 to 650,000 distinct CDR3 sequences, roughly a sixth of them singletons. Study findings and constraints: Gene preferences differed: TRBV28, TRBJ1-2, TRBJ2-5 in persistent cases.

The CDR3 sequence is 16 residues long. CDR1 is MNHNS, CDR2 SASEGT, per germline. V was shortened by 3 bases and J by 5 bases, with 20 bases between the two germline ends. Specified time point: newly diagnosed GD, antithyroid drugs for less than 3 months. Generation of the TCR library employed RNA extracted from PBMCs. In addition, the sample was reused for a study of T cells in Graves' hyperthyroidism and ophthalmopathy. That paper adds: Researchers defined stable Graves' hyperthyroidism as no ophthalmopathy progression within 18 months. HTBI primers were used for first-round RT-PCR of the TCR CDR3. By a 13 V-J model, ophthalmopathy was set apart from stable hyperthyroidism.

V gene TRBV6-1 combines with J gene TRBJ2-7; D is perhaps TRBD2 (7 bases). The receptor was isolated from a man between 18 and 35 years old with Graves disease. The source material was peripheral blood mononuclear cells (PBMCs), sampled at new diagnosis, from a patient treated with antithyroid drugs. As DNA, the CDR3 is TGTGCCAGCAGTGACCGTATTGGGGGGGGCTCTCACGAGCAGTACTTC. Translation: CASSDRIGGGSHEQYF.